In this sample, the clone carrying this T cell receptor (beta chain) turned up once. Antigen: not known. This sample was taken from a study of blood T cells in healthy people across ages. This CDR3 region has 15 residues. Trimming took off 0 bases at V and 5 bases at J, with 16 bases between the two ends. From germline, CDR1 is DFQATT and CDR2 SNEGSKA (reference sequence). Together with a sample-barcoded 5' primer, a J-beta primer mix was included in a second PCR lasting about 6 to 11 cycles. Each cDNA molecule carried a tag from a template-switch adaptor that contained 12 random nucleotides. From the 5' RACE reads, TCRdb called clonotypes with MiXCR, one entry per CDR3 protein. The table has 850,000 or so distinct CDR3 sequences, about 30% seen once. Study-level results: Diversity of TCR beta per million T cells declined in a roughly linear way with age. Possibly, changes in expanded clonotypes were confounded because donor CMV status was unknown. Diversity estimates from one million T cells were considered underestimates.

The rearrangement joins TRBV20-1 to TRBJ2-5; tentative D call: TRBD1 (5 bases). Material for sequencing was blood. The clonotype was recovered from an elderly woman in good health. The CDR3 sequence is CSARDPVQGWETQYF. DNA of the CDR3: TGCAGTGCTAGAGATCCGGTCCAGGGTTGGGAGACCCAGTACTTC.